A single T cell receptor beta chain is shown here with its context. The clone's antigen remains unknown. Nothing much larger sits one base from this clone, and base qualities are not available. These data belong to a study of blood T cell repertoires in COVID-19 (dated by TCRdb to about 2020). Concerning the study at large: The collaborator samples originated in the United States, Italy and Spain and spanned the acute and convalescent phases of COVID-19. Samples were obtained from the ongoing ImmuneRACE study (first 160 participants) and from 1,254 subjects provided by 6 global collaborators. Where HLA class I and class II types were available, the types were taken from metadata supplied by the sample provider, not from assay-based typing. The prospective study material was composed of cDNA or gDNA derived from T cells, B-cell-depleted T cells, or PBMCs. Subjects who had been exposed to COVID-19, were actively infected with it, or had recovered from it provided the deeply sampled blood TCRbeta repertoires that made up the dataset. Sample metadata almost always included a de-identified subject ID, COVID-19 status, age in years and sex. The repertoires were made available in a free public database intended to serve as a resource for research on the immune response to SARS-CoV-2.

Points the paper makes about the study in general: The amount of clinical and demographic metadata varied by source and participant and was provided uncurated.

TCRbeta CDR3 regions were amplified from genomic DNA using the immunoSEQ Assay, a bias-controlled multiplex PCR. The paper's data handling went like this. The number of nucleated cells in each sample was estimated from the amplification of reference gene primers within the assay. Sequence reads were collapsed and filtered to measure the absolute abundance of every unique TCRbeta CDR3 rearrangement. For each sample, productive Simpson clonality was calculated by taking the square root of Simpson's diversity index across productive rearrangements. Drawn from immuneACCESS, this table holds only the in-frame rearrangements with V and J called that TCRdb kept. Clones are partly lost; checked studies trace under half to an unresolved V gene and leave the rest unexplained. V and J calls and clone size are copied from that table; D and trimming were computed from the DNA. The sample table contains about 150,000 clones; only one count was recorded for around nine tenths of them. The ten largest clonotypes hold under 3% of the sample.

The germline V gene gives CDR1 as MDHEN and CDR2 as SYDVKM. V sheds 6 bases and J sheds 7 bases, leaving 15 bases between their ends. Spanning cysteine to phenylalanine, the CDR3 consists of 13 amino acids. The kept DNA is CDR3 alone, 39 bases in frame from the first base. The collaborating institutions used their own protocols to collect whole blood in K2EDTA tubes. For TCRbeta analysis, collaborator samples were shipped as frozen whole blood, as isolated PBMCs, or as DNA extracted from either sample type. The sequenced material came from peripheral blood. The rearranged segments are TRBV28 and TRBJ1-1, with the D gene call left open. The sequence was collected from a man in his 60s with active or convalescent COVID-19. The nucleotides read TGTGCCAGCAGGCCTGTTGCGAGGCGTGAAGCTTTCTTT. Translation gives CASRPVARREAFF. Extended through the reference TRBV28 and TRBJ1-1 proteins, this CDR3 yields the full variable domain: DVKVTQSSRYLVKRTGEKVFLECVQDMDHENMFWYRQDPGLGLRLIYFSYDVKMKEKGDIPEGYSVSREKKERFSLILESASTNQTSMYLCASRPVARREAFFGQGTRLTVV.